This T cell receptor (beta chain) was observed in a study of T cell changes during pregnancy in multiple sclerosis. The protocol was immunoSEQ multiplex PCR, while the TCRdb copy is restricted to in-frame clones and leaves out a portion. The sample includes fewer than 90,000 clones, about 93% of them seen just once. The germline CDR1 and CDR2 sequences are MNHEY and SMNVEV (reference sequence). After removal of 3 bases from V and 1 base from J, the junction contained 8 bases not matched to a gene. The length of the CDR3 is 18 residues. The J gene is TRBJ2-1, the V gene TRBV27, with 11 bases identical to TRBD2. This sequence was found in a female donor with multiple sclerosis, enrolled in a pregnancy study. Sequenced here: peripheral blood, sampled in the first trimester of pregnancy. The CDR3 DNA sequence: TGTGCCAGCAGTTTGAATAGCGGGAGGGCCCGGTCCTACAATGAGCAGTTCTTC. It codes for CASSLNSGRARSYNEQFF.